One sample yielded the 21 T cell receptor beta chains listed below, sequenced in a study of blood T cell repertoires in COVID-19. Sequenced by immunoSEQ multiplex PCR; TCRdb stores in-frame clones only, minus some. The sample lists under 250,000 clones; 84% were seen once. Sequenced input: peripheral blood. Receptors originate from a human donor in a cohort sampled during active COVID-19.

This clone was counted only a few times. The chain couples TRBV5-1 to TRBJ2-3; no reliable D call. In germline, CDR1 is SGHRS, CDR2 YFSETQ. The V end was cut by 0 bases, the J end by 4 bases, with 12 bases between. CDR3 length: 15 amino acids. CDR3 coding DNA: TGCGCCAGCAGCTTGGCCTACGATGAGTCAGATACGCAGTATTTT. Translated: CASSLAYDESDTQYF. Combining the CDR3 with reference TRBV5-1 and TRBJ2-3 gives the whole variable domain KAGVTQTPRYLIKTRGQQVTLSCSPISGHRSVSWYQQTPGQGLQFLFEYFSETQRNKGNFPGRFSGRQFSNSRSEMNVSTLELGDSALYLCASSLAYDESDTQYFGPGTRLTVL.

This chain connects TRBV5-4 to TRBJ2-5; 8 positions agree with TRBD2. Trimming took 1 base from V and 5 from J; bases not matched to a gene: 13. The germline gives CDR1 SGHNT, CDR2 YYREEE (reference sequence). The CDR3 has 17 residues. The CDR3: CASSLLSLAGRLETQYF. The CDR3 DNA reads TGTGCCAGCAGCTTGTTGTCGTTAGCGGGAAGGTTGGAGACCCAGTACTTC.

The rearrangement links TRBV5-1 to TRBJ2-7; 11 bases map to TRBD2. Germline V gives CDR1 SGHRS, CDR2 YFSETQ. The CDR3 loop spans 15 amino acids. J was trimmed by 2 bases and V by 4 bases; bases with no gene match: 5. Here the CDR3 DNA reads TGCGCCAGCAGCCTGGGGACTAGCGGTCCCTACGAGCAGTACTTC. This gives the protein CASSLGTSGPYEQYF.

This chain joins TRBV5-1 and TRBJ1-1; a weak D match, TRBD1 (6 bases). Looked up from germline, CDR1 is SGHRS and CDR2 is YFSETQ. The CDR3 spans 13 residues. V was shortened by 2 bases and J by 5 bases, with 10 bases between the two germline ends. CDR3 in DNA: TGCGCCAGCAGCTTTCGGACAGAAACTGAAGCTTTCTTT. Translated, it gives CASSFRTETEAFF. The full variable domain, rest sourced from reference TRBV5-1 and TRBJ1-1, is KAGVTQTPRYLIKTRGQQVTLSCSPISGHRSVSWYQQTPGQGLQFLFEYFSETQRNKGNFPGRFSGRQFSNSRSEMNVSTLELGDSALYLCASSFRTETEAFFGQGTRLTVV.

The V and J genes are TRBV18 and TRBJ1-4; perhaps TRBD1 as D (5 bases). V was clipped by 1 base and J by 8 bases, with 11 bases between them. The CDR3 has 14 residues. CDR1 and CDR2 (germline): KGHSH, LQKENI. CDR3 nucleotide sequence: TGTGCCAGCTCACCACAGGGGAGGATGGAAAAACTGTTTTTT. It encodes CASSPQGRMEKLFF.

CDR3 bases: TGTGCCAGTAGTATAGGGGACAGCCCCTACAATGAGCAGTTCTTC. This translates into CASSIGDSPYNEQFF. The rearrangement joins TRBV19 to TRBJ2-1; TRBD1 matches at 7 bases. Unmatched junction bases numbered 2, after V lost 1 base and J lost 2 bases. Germline CDR1 and CDR2: LNHDA and SQIVND (reference sequence). The CDR3 extends over 15 amino acids.

The CDR3 protein is CASSQMVGREGPYNEQFF. CDR3 in DNA: TGTGCCAGCAGCCAAATGGTTGGACGGGAGGGCCCCTACAATGAGCAGTTCTTC. This sequence joins TRBV14 and TRBJ2-1; 8 bases agree with TRBD2. Per the germline V gene, CDR1 is SGHDN and CDR2 is FVKESK. Unmatched junction bases numbered 11, after V lost 2 bases and J lost 2 bases. CDR3 size: 18 residues.

The chain couples TRBV5-4 to TRBJ2-1; the match to TRBD1 covers 7 bases. This CDR3 contains 15 residues. V lost 4 bases and J lost 4; bases outside the gene matches: 8. Germline V gene lookup returns CDR1 SGHNT and CDR2 YYREEE (reference sequence). Here the CDR3 reads CASSRLGQSYNEQFF. For the CDR3, the DNA is TGTGCCAGCAGCCGCCTGGGACAGTCGTACAATGAGCAGTTCTTC.

This chain joins TRBV21-1 and TRBJ2-4; TRBD1 was called by the table and not checked on the DNA. TRBV21-1 is a pseudogene segment. CDR3 length: 14 residues. The CDR3 spells CATQGVPQGSIQYF. The CDR3 DNA follows: TGTGCCACCCAGGGGGTCCCGCAAGGGAGCATTCAGTACTTC.

This clone was detected once. This chain connects TRBV18 to TRBJ2-1; 9 bases are a match to TRBD2. Germline CDR1 and CDR2: KGHSH and LQKENI. There are 14 residues in the CDR3. Trimming removed 3 bases from V and 7 bases from J; junction bases left unmatched: 4. The CDR3 DNA reads TGTGCCAGCTCACCGGCGGGAGGGGATAATGAGCAGTTCTTC. This gives the protein CASSPAGGDNEQFF.

V and J are TRBV3-1 (or the pseudogene TRBV3-2) and TRBJ1-2; the match to TRBD1 covers 9 bases. Germline V gene lookup returns CDR1 LGHDT and CDR2 YNNKEL (reference sequence). The length of the CDR3 is 17 residues. Germline trimming cut 0 bases from V and 6 bases from J; bases unmatched to any gene: 11. In DNA, the CDR3 is TGTGCCAGCAGCCAAGAGGGCCGGGACAGGGCTTCCAATGGCTACACCTTC. This sequence encodes CASSQEGRDRASNGYTF.

The gene calls are TRBV30 and TRBJ1-2, with 7 bases identical to TRBD1. After removal of 1 base from V and 4 bases from J, the junction contained 12 bases not matched to a gene. This CDR3 is 16 amino acids long. Germline CDR1 is GTSNPN and CDR2 is SVGIG (reference sequence). The CDR3 DNA follows: TGTGCCTGGAGTGCCACAACAGGGGATGGTGGCTATGGCTACACCTTC. Translated: CAWSATTGDGGYGYTF.

The chain joins TRBV11-2 to TRBJ2-1; 12 nucleotides match TRBD2. The CDR3 spans 16 residues. V dropped 3 bases and J dropped 8; count of bases not matched to a gene: 8. CDR1 and CDR2 from the germline V gene are SGHAT and FQNNGV. CDR3 DNA sequence: TGTGCCAGCAGCTTCGCTAGCGGGAGGGCAGGGGATGAGCAGTTCTTC. Its translation is CASSFASGRAGDEQFF.

This clone is termed medium-sized. The rearrangement joins TRBV9 to TRBJ2-5; D is ambiguous. V was trimmed by 1 base and J by 4 bases, leaving 8 bases between them. The CDR3 covers 13 residues. Germline-derived CDR1 and CDR2 are SGDLS and YYNGEE. The CDR3 DNA reads as TGTGCCAGCAGCGTAACTCCGGGAGAGACCCAGTACTTC. It specifies CASSVTPGETQYF.

J is TRBJ2-7 and V is TRBV11-2; D ambiguous. This CDR3 is built from 14 residues. Trimming took 6 bases from V and 1 from J, leaving 13 bases between them. The V gene's germline CDR1 is SGHAT and CDR2 FQNNGV. This CDR3 is CASRLVASSYEQYF. CDR3 nucleotide sequence: TGTGCCAGCAGGTTGGTGGCATCGTCCTACGAGCAGTACTTC.

The V gene is TRBV4-2, the J gene TRBJ1-1; D possibly corresponds to TRBD1 (6 bases). Germline CDR1 and CDR2: LGHNA and YNFKEQ. The germline V and J ends were trimmed by 0 bases and 4 bases, with 12 bases remaining between them. The CDR3 runs 15 residues. The CDR3 region has the DNA TGTGCCAGCAGCCAAGATACAGGGATCGTCACTGAAGCTTTCTTT. This translates into CASSQDTGIVTEAFF.

By share of the sample, this clone is medium-sized. This chain connects TRBV6-6 to TRBJ2-2, with D possibly TRBD2 on 6 matching bases. CDR3 length: 14 residues. V dropped 7 bases and J dropped 1 base, with 10 bases sitting between them. Per germline, CDR1 MNHNY and CDR2 SVGAGI (reference sequence). The CDR3: CASKVGGNTGELFF. The CDR3 DNA reads TGTGCCAGCAAGGTCGGGGGGAACACCGGGGAGCTGTTTTTT.

This rearrangement joins TRBV5-1 to TRBJ2-5; 7 bases align to TRBD1. The V gene's germline CDR1 is SGHRS and CDR2 YFSETQ. CDR3 length: 15 residues. The V segment lost 6 bases and the J segment 2 bases; nucleotides outside the gene matches: 10. The CDR3 protein is CASTRTGNTQETQYF. In DNA form, the CDR3 reads TGCGCCAGCACCCGGACAGGCAACACTCAAGAGACCCAGTACTTC.

V gene TRBV7-9 combines with J gene TRBJ2-4, with TRBD1 identical over 8 bases. The germline V gene has CDR1 SEHNR and CDR2 FQNEAQ (reference sequence). The CDR3 has 17 amino acids. J lost 2 bases, V lost 2 bases, and 8 bases had no gene match. The chain's CDR3 is CASSLFFRGRSKNIQYF. The CDR3 nucleotides read TGTGCCAGCAGCTTATTTTTCAGGGGGCGCTCCAAAAACATTCAGTACTTC.

The J gene is TRBJ2-3, the V gene TRBV5-1, with D possibly TRBD2 on 6 matching bases. This CDR3 region has 12 residues. Trimming removed 4 bases from V and 7 bases from J, with 10 bases in between. Germline CDR1 and CDR2: SGHRS and YFSETQ. The CDR3 reads CASSLGLHTQYF. CDR3 bases: TGCGCCAGCAGCCTAGGACTACATACGCAGTATTTT.

About this clone: In the same sample, other DNA sequences code for this CDR3. In nucleotides, the CDR3 is TGTGCCAGCAGCCAAGATAGACTAGCGGGAGGTGGGGAGACCCAGTACTTC. It yields the protein CASSQDRLAGGGETQYF. The V call is TRBV3-1 (or the pseudogene TRBV3-2), the J call TRBJ2-5, with TRBD2 identical over 13 bases. Unmatched junction bases numbered 6, after V lost 0 bases and J lost 5 bases. The V gene's germline CDR1 is LGHDT and CDR2 YNNKEL (reference sequence). CDR3 length: 17 amino acids.